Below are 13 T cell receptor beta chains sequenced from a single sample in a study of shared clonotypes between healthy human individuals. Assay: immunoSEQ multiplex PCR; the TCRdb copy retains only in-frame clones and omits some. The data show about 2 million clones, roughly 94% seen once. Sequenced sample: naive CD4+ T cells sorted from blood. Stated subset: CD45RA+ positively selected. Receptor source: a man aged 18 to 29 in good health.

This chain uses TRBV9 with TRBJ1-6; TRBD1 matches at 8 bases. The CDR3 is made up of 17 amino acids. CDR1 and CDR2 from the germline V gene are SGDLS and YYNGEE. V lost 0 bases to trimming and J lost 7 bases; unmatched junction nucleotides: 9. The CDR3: CASSVAIQGARNSPLHF. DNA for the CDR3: TGTGCCAGCAGCGTAGCTATCCAGGGGGCAAGAAATTCACCCCTCCACTTT. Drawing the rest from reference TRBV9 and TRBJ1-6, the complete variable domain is DSGVTQTPKHLITATGQRVTLRCSPRSGDLSVYWYQQSLDQGLQFLIQYYNGEERAKGNILERFSAQQFPDLHSELNLSSLELGDSALYFCASSVAIQGARNSPLHFGNGTRLTVT.

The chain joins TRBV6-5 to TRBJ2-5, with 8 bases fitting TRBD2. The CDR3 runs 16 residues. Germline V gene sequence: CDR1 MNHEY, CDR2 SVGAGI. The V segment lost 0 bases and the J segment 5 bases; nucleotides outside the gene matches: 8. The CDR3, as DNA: TGTGCCAGCAGTTACTCGGGAACGGGGGGGCAGGAGACCCAGTACTTC. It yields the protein CASSYSGTGGQETQYF.

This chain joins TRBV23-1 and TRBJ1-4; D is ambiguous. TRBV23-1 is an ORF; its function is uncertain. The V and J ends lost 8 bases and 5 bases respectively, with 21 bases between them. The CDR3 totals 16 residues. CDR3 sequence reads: CASPQSSEAPNEKLFF. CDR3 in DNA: TGCGCCAGCCCTCAATCCTCGGAGGCCCCAAATGAAAAACTGTTTTTT.

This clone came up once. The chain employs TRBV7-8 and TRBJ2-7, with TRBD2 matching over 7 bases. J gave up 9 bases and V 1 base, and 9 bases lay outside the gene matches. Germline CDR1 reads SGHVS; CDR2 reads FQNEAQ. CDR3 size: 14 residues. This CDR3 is CASSLGNPGGVQYF. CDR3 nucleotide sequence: TGTGCCAGCAGCTTAGGGAATCCGGGGGGTGTGCAGTACTTC.

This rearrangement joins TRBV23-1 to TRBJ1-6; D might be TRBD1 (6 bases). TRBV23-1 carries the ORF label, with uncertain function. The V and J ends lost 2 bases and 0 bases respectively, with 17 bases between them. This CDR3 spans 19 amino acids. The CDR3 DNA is TGCGCCAGCAGTCAAGAGACAGGTGCTTTGAGCTCCTATAATTCACCCCTCCACTTT. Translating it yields CASSQETGALSSYNSPLHF.

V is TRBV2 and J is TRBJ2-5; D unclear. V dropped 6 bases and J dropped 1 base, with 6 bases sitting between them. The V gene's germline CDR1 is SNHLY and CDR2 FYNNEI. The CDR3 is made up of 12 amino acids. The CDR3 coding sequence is TGTGCCAGCAGAGAACCCCAAGAGACCCAGTACTTC. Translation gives CASREPQETQYF.

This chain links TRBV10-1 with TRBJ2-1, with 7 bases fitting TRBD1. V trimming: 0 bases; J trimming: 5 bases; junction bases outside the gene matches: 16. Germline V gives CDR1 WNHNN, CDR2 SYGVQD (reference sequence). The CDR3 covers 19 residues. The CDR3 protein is CASSESGVGGKTTHNEQFF. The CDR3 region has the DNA TGCGCCAGCAGTGAGTCGGGCGTAGGGGGCAAGACGACACACAATGAGCAGTTCTTC.

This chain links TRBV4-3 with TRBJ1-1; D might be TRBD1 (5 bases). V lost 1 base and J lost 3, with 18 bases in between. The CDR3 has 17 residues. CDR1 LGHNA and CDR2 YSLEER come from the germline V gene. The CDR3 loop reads CASSQGSGYVGDTEAFF. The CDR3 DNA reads TGCGCCAGCAGCCAAGGCTCAGGCTATGTGGGGGACACTGAAGCTTTCTTT.

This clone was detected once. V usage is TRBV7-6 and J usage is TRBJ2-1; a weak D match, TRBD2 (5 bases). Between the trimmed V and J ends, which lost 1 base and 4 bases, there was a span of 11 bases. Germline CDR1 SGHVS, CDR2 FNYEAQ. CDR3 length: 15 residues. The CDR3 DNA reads TGTGCCAGCAGCTTAGAGTTGGGAGCTTACAATGAGCAGTTCTTC. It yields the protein CASSLELGAYNEQFF.

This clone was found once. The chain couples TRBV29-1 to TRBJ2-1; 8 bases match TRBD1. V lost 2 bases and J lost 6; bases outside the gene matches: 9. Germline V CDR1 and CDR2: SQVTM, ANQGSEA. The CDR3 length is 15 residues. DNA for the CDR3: TGCAGCGTTGAATTCGGGACAGGAAGGGTCAATGAGCAGTTCTTC. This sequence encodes CSVEFGTGRVNEQFF.

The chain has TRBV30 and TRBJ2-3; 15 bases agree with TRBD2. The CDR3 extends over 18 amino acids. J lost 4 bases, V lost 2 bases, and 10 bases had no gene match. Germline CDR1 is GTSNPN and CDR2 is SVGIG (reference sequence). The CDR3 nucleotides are TGTGCCTGGAGTCCCTCCAGGACTAGCGGGAGGGGGCCAGATACGCAGTATTTT. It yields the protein CAWSPSRTSGRGPDTQYF.

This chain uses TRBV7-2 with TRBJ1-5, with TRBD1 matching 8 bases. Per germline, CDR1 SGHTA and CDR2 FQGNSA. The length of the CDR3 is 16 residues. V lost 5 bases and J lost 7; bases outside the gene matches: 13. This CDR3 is CASSPRTGITEQPQHF. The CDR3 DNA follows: TGTGCCAGCAGCCCTCGGACAGGGATTACCGAACAGCCCCAGCATTTT.

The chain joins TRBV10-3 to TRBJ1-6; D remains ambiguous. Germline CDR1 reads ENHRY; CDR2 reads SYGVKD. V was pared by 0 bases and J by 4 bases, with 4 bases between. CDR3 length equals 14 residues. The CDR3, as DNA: TGTGCCATCAGTGAGTCACCATATAATTCACCCCTCCACTTT. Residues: CAISESPYNSPLHF.